The 26 T cell receptor beta chains in this list originate from one sample, sequenced in a study of blood T cell repertoires in COVID-19. Some clones are missing from TCRdb's copy, which holds only in-frame ones; the method was immunoSEQ multiplex PCR. The data show roughly 200,000 clones, around 86% seen once. Sequencing was done on a sample of PBMCs or T cells enriched from blood (not recorded which). The origin of the receptors is a man between 25 and 39 years old in a cohort exposed to, infected with or recovered from COVID-19 (not recorded which).

J is TRBJ2-3 and V is TRBV5-1; 9 nucleotides align to TRBD1. The ends lost 6 bases at V and 3 bases at J; junction bases unmatched: 5. This CDR3 has 14 amino acids. The germline V gene has CDR1 SGHRS and CDR2 YFSETQ. The CDR3 DNA reads as TGCGCCAGCACCACCGGGACAGGGACAGATACGCAGTATTTT. It translates to CASTTGTGTDTQYF.

This chain links TRBV28 with TRBJ1-5; TRBD1 aligns across 8 bases. Germline V gene data show CDR1 as MDHEN and CDR2 as SYDVKM. Trimming at V came to 10 bases and at J to 5 bases, leaving 10 bases not matched to a gene. The CDR3 covers 14 residues. The chain's CDR3 is CATTQGGSHQPQHF. In nucleotides, the CDR3 is TGTGCCACTACACAGGGGGGGTCCCATCAGCCCCAGCATTTT. Using reference TRBV28 and TRBJ1-5 for the parts outside the CDR3, the full variable domain is DVKVTQSSRYLVKRTGEKVFLECVQDMDHENMFWYRQDPGLGLRLIYFSYDVKMKEKGDIPEGYSVSREKKERFSLILESASTNQTSMYLCATTQGGSHQPQHFGDGTRLSIL.

The chain employs TRBV6-5 and TRBJ2-7, with TRBD2 identical over 12 bases. Unmatched junction bases numbered 7, after V lost 4 bases and J lost 3 bases. The CDR3 totals 16 residues. CDR1 and CDR2 from the germline V gene are MNHEY and SVGAGI. This chain's CDR3 is CASSLGSSGRVYEQYF. CDR3 sequence (DNA): TGTGCCAGCAGTTTAGGTTCTAGCGGGAGGGTCTACGAGCAGTACTTC.

This chain joins TRBV27 and TRBJ2-2; D gene uncertain. This CDR3 has 16 amino acids. Germline loops: CDR1 MNHEY, CDR2 SMNVEV (reference sequence). V lost 3 bases and J 2 bases, leaving 13 bases between the germline ends. The CDR3 DNA reads as TGTGCCAGCAGTTTTCTTCTGGCAGTTAACACCGGGGAGCTGTTTTTT. Its protein is CASSFLLAVNTGELFF.

The chain recombines TRBV28 with TRBJ2-7; possible D gene TRBD1, 6 bases. The germline CDR1 and CDR2 sequences are MDHEN and SYDVKM. V lost 2 bases to trimming and J lost 2 bases, with 10 bases between them. CDR3 length equals 14 residues. CDR3 sequence reads: CASSLLQGTYEQYF. DNA of the CDR3: TGTGCCAGCAGTTTACTACAGGGCACCTACGAGCAGTACTTC.

The V gene is TRBV19, the J gene TRBJ1-2, with D perhaps TRBD1 (6 bases). This CDR3 comprises 12 residues. Germline loops: CDR1 LNHDA, CDR2 SQIVND (reference sequence). V was shortened by 5 bases and J by 4 bases, with 8 bases between the two germline ends. Here the CDR3 DNA reads TGTGCCAGTAGTGGACAGAGCTATGGCTACACCTTC. This sequence encodes CASSGQSYGYTF.

This chain links TRBV6-2 or TRBV6-3 with TRBJ1-1, with 7 bases lining up with TRBD1. V gave up 5 bases and J gave up 6 bases; unmatched junction bases: 18. The CDR3 has 17 amino acids. The V gene's germline CDR1 is MNHEY and CDR2 SVGEGT. This chain's CDR3 is CASSPLRGGSRRSEAFF. The DNA for the CDR3 is TGTGCCAGCAGTCCCCTGAGAGGGGGCAGCAGGAGGTCTGAAGCTTTCTTT.

This sequence joins TRBV7-9 and TRBJ2-7; 13 nucleotides agree with TRBD2. Per germline, CDR1 SEHNR and CDR2 FQNEAQ (reference sequence). Unmatched junction bases numbered 5, after V lost 6 bases and J lost 3 bases. There are 15 residues in the CDR3. The CDR3: CASSRTSGSVYEQYF. The CDR3 nucleotides read TGTGCCAGCAGTCGGACTAGCGGGAGTGTCTACGAGCAGTACTTC.

V usage is TRBV7-9 and J usage is TRBJ1-1; D is perhaps TRBD1 (5 bases). The CDR3 is made up of 15 amino acids. V lost 1 base, J lost 1 base, and 10 bases lay in between. Germline V lookup: CDR1 SEHNR, CDR2 FQNEAQ (reference sequence). CDR3 in amino acids: CASSLVAGPNTEAFF. The CDR3 DNA reads as TGTGCCAGCAGCTTAGTAGCAGGGCCGAACACTGAAGCTTTCTTT.

The gene calls are TRBV9 and TRBJ2-7, with D possibly being TRBD1 (6 bases). V was clipped by 2 bases and J by 2 bases, with 11 bases between them. Germline-derived CDR1 and CDR2 are SGDLS and YYNGEE. CDR3 length equals 14 residues. The CDR3, as DNA: TGTGCCAGCAGCGTGGCGACAGGTACCTACGAGCAGTACTTC. Its translation is CASSVATGTYEQYF.

The chain links TRBV7-8 to TRBJ2-3, with 11 bases fitting TRBD2. This CDR3 has 18 residues. In germline, CDR1 is SGHVS, CDR2 FQNEAQ. J was trimmed by 0 bases and V by 5 bases; bases with no gene match: 10. CDR3 amino acids: CASSATSGSWASTDTQYF. The CDR3 region has the DNA TGTGCCAGCAGCGCCACTAGCGGGAGTTGGGCTAGCACAGATACGCAGTATTTT.

V and J are TRBV28 and TRBJ1-5; the match to TRBD1 covers 9 bases. The germline V gene encodes CDR1 MDHEN and CDR2 SYDVKM. This CDR3 region has 15 residues. The V gene end was trimmed by 3 bases and the J gene end by 7 bases; junction bases not matched to a gene: 7. For the CDR3, the DNA is TGTGCCAGCAGTTTCTCGACAGGGGGAGGACAGCCCCAGCATTTT. Its protein is CASSFSTGGGQPQHF.

CDR3 loop: CASSLYRGPAGNTIYF. DNA for the CDR3: TGTGCCAGCAGTCTCTACAGGGGCCCTGCTGGAAACACCATATATTTT. The gene calls are TRBV28 and TRBJ1-3; 7 positions match TRBD1. The junction had 9 bases not matched to a gene; V was cut back by 5 bases and J by 2 bases. This CDR3 region has 16 residues. CDR1 and CDR2 from the germline V gene are MDHEN and SYDVKM.

The CDR3 sequence is CASRQDRGPGDIQYF. In DNA form, the CDR3 reads TGTGCCAGCAGGCAAGACAGGGGCCCTGGGGACATTCAGTACTTC. The gene calls are TRBV7-2 and TRBJ2-4; 8 nucleotides agree with TRBD1. Germline assignment: CDR1 SGHTA and CDR2 FQGNSA. V lost 6 bases, J lost 8 bases, and 12 bases stayed unmatched. The CDR3 totals 15 residues. The variable domain in full, with the rest retrieved from reference TRBV7-2 and TRBJ2-4, is GAGVSQSPSNKVTEKGKDVELRCDPISGHTALYWYRQSLGQGLEFLIYFQGNSAPDKSGLPSDRFSAERTGGSVSTLTIQRTQQEDSAVYLCASRQDRGPGDIQYFGAGTRLSVL.

This chain uses TRBV27 with TRBJ1-4; no clear D gene. CDR3 length equals 12 residues. CDR1 MNHEY and CDR2 SMNVEV come from the germline V gene (reference sequence). V was shortened by 8 bases and J by 8 bases, with 12 bases between the two germline ends. CDR3 bases: TGTGCCAGCGGATACTCCGGGGAAAAACTGTTTTTT. Translating gives CASGYSGEKLFF.

CDR3 DNA sequence: TGTGCCAGCAGTTTAAAAACCGGGACAGAAACCTACGAGCAGTACTTC. Translating gives CASSLKTGTETYEQYF. The rearrangement uses TRBV28 and TRBJ2-7, with 7 bases that match TRBD1. CDR1 and CDR2 (germline): MDHEN, SYDVKM. The CDR3 extends over 16 amino acids. The V segment lost 2 bases and the J segment 2 bases; nucleotides outside the gene matches: 9.

The chain joins TRBV5-1 to TRBJ2-2; 9 bases align to TRBD2. Losses at the gene ends were 4 bases for V and 1 base for J; bases not matched to a gene: 2. The CDR3 is made up of 15 amino acids. Germline assignment: CDR1 SGHRS and CDR2 YFSETQ. CDR3 residues: CASSIAGVNTGELFF. DNA for the CDR3: TGCGCCAGCAGCATAGCGGGGGTGAACACCGGGGAGCTGTTTTTT.

This clone has only a few counts. V usage is TRBV15 and J usage is TRBJ2-7, with a weak D call TRBD1 (5 bases). The CDR3 contains 14 residues. Germline CDR1 reads LNHNV; CDR2 reads YYDKDF (reference sequence). V dropped 0 bases and J dropped 3 bases, with 9 bases sitting between them. The chain's CDR3 is CATSRESGYYEQYF. CDR3 nucleotides: TGTGCCACCAGCAGAGAGTCAGGGTACTACGAGCAGTACTTC.

CDR3 residues: CASKIDGNLRSEAFF. CDR3 sequence (DNA): TGTGCCAGTAAAATAGACGGGAATCTTAGGTCTGAAGCTTTCTTT. The rearrangement uses TRBV19 and TRBJ1-1, with D unclear. The germline V gene encodes CDR1 LNHDA and CDR2 SQIVND (reference sequence). Deletions cut 7 bases from V and 6 bases from J, with 21 bases between. The CDR3 runs to 15 residues.

J is TRBJ2-1 and V is TRBV11-2; 8 bases fit TRBD1. The CDR3 is 15 residues long. V lost 6 bases, J lost 8 bases, and 12 bases stayed unmatched. Germline-derived CDR1 and CDR2 are SGHAT and FQNNGV. Written as DNA, the CDR3 is TGTGCCAGCAGTTCTTCTAGGGCAGGGGGCGATGAGCAGTTCTTC. This encodes CASSSSRAGGDEQFF.

This rearrangement joins TRBV4-3 to TRBJ2-1; D uncertain. CDR3 size: 13 residues. From germline, CDR1 is LGHNA and CDR2 YSLEER. V gave up 0 bases and J gave up 9 bases, with 9 bases separating them. The CDR3 spells CASSQDRSAEQFF. The CDR3 region has the DNA TGCGCCAGCAGCCAAGATAGAAGCGCTGAGCAGTTCTTC.

This clone was detected only once. V gene TRBV28 combines with J gene TRBJ2-5, with D possibly TRBD1 on 5 matching bases. Per the germline V gene, CDR1 is MDHEN and CDR2 is SYDVKM. V was trimmed by 5 bases and J by 5 bases, leaving 9 bases between them. This CDR3 is built from 12 residues. CDR3 loop: CASSPPGETQYF. The DNA for the CDR3 is TGTGCCAGCAGTCCGCCAGGGGAGACCCAGTACTTC. Together with reference TRBV28 and TRBJ2-5, the CDR3 gives the full variable domain: DVKVTQSSRYLVKRTGEKVFLECVQDMDHENMFWYRQDPGLGLRLIYFSYDVKMKEKGDIPEGYSVSREKKERFSLILESASTNQTSMYLCASSPPGETQYFGPGTRLLVL.

This clone was counted ten times or more. The chain has TRBV6-4 and TRBJ2-1; D may be TRBD1 (6 bases). Trimming shortened V by 3 bases and J by 6 bases, and 12 bases separated the two germline ends. Germline V CDR1 and CDR2: MRHNA, SNTAGT. The CDR3 is 14 amino acids. The CDR3 loop reads CASSEGGESNEQFF. The CDR3 DNA follows: TGTGCCAGCAGTGAAGGGGGAGAGAGCAATGAGCAGTTCTTC.

This rearrangement joins TRBV4-3 to TRBJ2-2; TRBD1 agrees at 7 bases. The V gene end was trimmed by 4 bases and the J gene end by 7 bases; junction bases not matched to a gene: 6. CDR1 and CDR2 from the germline V gene are LGHNA and YSLEER. This CDR3 is 14 amino acids long. CDR3 DNA sequence: TGCGCCAGCAGCCCCCAAAGGGGGCGCGGGGAGCTGTTTTTT. Translated, it gives CASSPQRGRGELFF.

This chain joins TRBV7-2 and TRBJ2-5, with no clear D. The germline V gene has CDR1 SGHTA and CDR2 FQGNSA. This CDR3 spans 17 amino acids. V was clipped by 5 bases and J by 0 bases, with 19 bases between them. The CDR3 coding sequence is TGTGCCAGCAGCCCAGATCTAGGCCACGTAGACCAAGAGACCCAGTACTTC. Translation gives CASSPDLGHVDQETQYF.

This chain connects TRBV28 to TRBJ1-5, with unresolved D. V gave up 3 bases and J gave up 0 bases, with 6 bases separating them. Per the germline V gene, CDR1 is MDHEN and CDR2 is SYDVKM. This CDR3 is 14 amino acids long. CDR3 sequence: CASSLTFSNQPQHF. CDR3 nucleotide sequence: TGTGCCAGCAGTTTGACTTTTAGCAATCAGCCCCAGCATTTT. The full variable domain, with the rest looked up from reference TRBV28 and TRBJ1-5, is DVKVTQSSRYLVKRTGEKVFLECVQDMDHENMFWYRQDPGLGLRLIYFSYDVKMKEKGDIPEGYSVSREKKERFSLILESASTNQTSMYLCASSLTFSNQPQHFGDGTRLSIL.